This record covers a single T cell receptor beta chain. Its specificity is unknown. CDR3 size: 14 residues. In germline, CDR1 is SGHRS, CDR2 YFSETQ. J lost 3 bases, V lost 4 bases, and 6 bases had no gene match. This sample was taken from a study of T cell responses to AZD1222 COVID-19 vaccine. Study-level findings and limits: Baseline seropositivity characterized only a handful of AZD1222 recipients. Repertoire sampling occurred only after the peak T cell response.

Method: immunoSEQ multiplex PCR; TCRdb's copy keeps in-frame clones and lacks some. The sample records fewer than 150,000 clones, around 84% being singletons. The source of this sequence is an adult in good health. The V gene is TRBV5-1, the J gene TRBJ1-1, with TRBD1 matching 7 bases. Sequences were derived from peripheral blood, sampled on day 0 of AZD1222 vaccination. DNA of the CDR3: TGCGCCAGCAGCCGACAGGGAGCCGACACTGAAGCTTTCTTT. It encodes CASSRQGADTEAFF.